This is a list of T cell receptor beta chains from one sample in a study of Ad26.COV2.S vaccination and SARS-CoV-2 variants. Produced via immunoSEQ multiplex PCR; TCRdb's table is partial and in-frame only. The sample has 300,000 to 350,000 clones; almost 90% are singletons. Source: peripheral blood, taken in a trial of Ad26.COV2.S vaccine versus placebo. Receptors originate from a person between 18 and 65 years old who received the Ad26.COV2.S COVID-19 vaccine or a placebo. Each CDR3 is given with its conserved first and last residue. Each record gives: V gene, J gene, clone size, CDR3 protein. Size is stated for part of the rows, as once, few or many counts, or as a class when the clone is expanded.

>TRBV9|TRBJ2-5|-
CASSATGQETQYF
>TRBV19|TRBJ1-1|-
CASSTSTGTEAFF
>TRBV18|TRBJ1-1|-
CASSRQGANTEAFF
>TRBV19|TRBJ2-3|-
CASNADGLASTDTQYF
>TRBV20-1|TRBJ2-5|-
CSAVSGTQYF
>TRBV5-1|TRBJ1-2|-
CASSLGESNYGYTF
>TRBV15|TRBJ1-5|-
CATSLLGLSNQPQHF
>TRBV5-4|TRBJ2-5|-
CASSSDRGKETQYF
>TRBV7-2|TRBJ2-1|-
CASSRDSDHEQFF
>TRBV7-2|TRBJ2-4|-
CASSEIVGGVQYF
>TRBV18|TRBJ2-1|-
CASSPPGLAVDYEQFF
>TRBV30|TRBJ2-1|-
CAWGQGAYNEQFF
>TRBV12-3/TRBV12-4|TRBJ1-3|-
CASSRRQGNTIYF
>TRBV18|TRBJ2-5|once
CASSPLEGETQYF
>TRBV6-2/TRBV6-3|TRBJ2-1|few
CASSSDRFVQFF
>TRBV18|TRBJ1-4|-
CASSPLGGNEKLFF
>TRBV4-3|TRBJ2-4|-
CASSQLGVEENIQYF
>TRBV5-6|TRBJ1-4|-
CASSLEGQGTSFF
>TRBV18|TRBJ1-1|-
CASSQAGRGAEAFF
>TRBV18|TRBJ1-5|-
CASHGGTGVSYSNQPQHF
>TRBV11-3|TRBJ1-6|few
CASSLLGTTYESPLHF
>TRBV5-8|TRBJ1-4|-
CASSLHRGLTNEKLFF
>TRBV6-2/TRBV6-3|TRBJ2-3|-
CASSYKLGMTGNTDTQYF
>TRBV19|TRBJ1-4|-
CASSLGGPATNEKLFF
>TRBV7-2|TRBJ2-3|-
CASSPTWGTQYF
>TRBV6-6|TRBJ2-5|-
CASSSTGTPYQETQYF
>TRBV4-3|TRBJ2-2|-
CASSQDSTGWNTGELFF
>TRBV2|TRBJ1-2|-
CASSEVEPTGLLYYGYTF
>TRBV6-1|TRBJ1-3|-
CASSDIERSWAGNTIYF
>TRBV5-4|TRBJ2-2|-
CASRPGTLVTGELFF
>TRBV9|TRBJ2-5|-
CASSVAGFQETQYF
>TRBV6-6|TRBJ2-1|-
CASSGGGDEQFF
>TRBV7-2|TRBJ2-1|few
CASGRGLAGVDEQFF
>TRBV7-2|TRBJ2-6|-
CASSFGGLASGANVLTF
>TRBV2|TRBJ1-2|-
CASSPREGGYTF
>TRBV6-5|TRBJ1-2|-
CASSPGTGYGYTF
>TRBV6-2/TRBV6-3|TRBJ2-1|-
CASSSEGLAGVHEQFF
>TRBV30|TRBJ2-1|once
CAWIPWTAWGEQFF
>TRBV7-8|TRBJ1-6|-
CASSLAPSLSPLHF
>TRBV28|TRBJ1-1|-
CASRPIRGNTEAFF
>TRBV7-8|TRBJ1-1|-
CASSSERDRAEAFF
>TRBV5-1|TRBJ2-5|-
CASSLNQETQYF
>TRBV7-9|TRBJ1-1|-
CAIALMNTEAFF
>TRBV5-1|TRBJ2-1|-
CASSWREGNNEQFF